One sample yielded the 5 T cell receptor beta chains listed below, sequenced in a study of CD8+ T cells in alopecia areata. cDNA prepared by RNA extraction and subsequent reverse transcription served as the template for sequencing. TCRdb's table, derived via immunoSEQ multiplex PCR, lists solely in-frame clones and lacks some. Seen here are 140,000 to 150,000 clones, 45% to 65% observed once, and the top ten hold around 15%. Treatment reported: oral pan-JAK inhibitor, 5-10 mg twice daily. This specimen consisted of CD8+ T cells sorted from blood, obtained at week 4, from a patient treated with tofacitinib. These TCRs come from a human donor with alopecia areata.

In this sample, this clone turned up a few times. The J gene is TRBJ2-3, the V gene TRBV7-2; 8 positions match TRBD2. The germline gives CDR1 SGHTA, CDR2 FQGNSA. This CDR3 region has 16 residues. Losses at the gene ends were 5 bases for V and 2 bases for J; bases not matched to a gene: 9. Here the CDR3 reads CASSIIAGTFTDTQYF. The CDR3 nucleotides are TGTGCCAGCAGCATCATAGCGGGGACCTTCACAGATACGCAGTATTTT.

The V call is TRBV11-2, the J call TRBJ2-7; TRBD1 is a possible D gene (6 bases). The germline V gene has CDR1 SGHAT and CDR2 FQNNGV. The V end lost 6 bases, the J end lost 1 base, and 10 bases lay between the germline ends. The CDR3 length is 13 residues. DNA of the CDR3: TGTGCCAGCAGTTCAACAGGGTCCTACGAGCAGTACTTC. Translating it yields CASSSTGSYEQYF.

In its sample, this clone was seen a few times. V usage is TRBV6-5 and J usage is TRBJ1-1, with D uncertain. V dropped 4 bases and J dropped 0 bases, with 9 bases sitting between them. The CDR3 spans 14 residues. Germline V gene data show CDR1 as MNHEY and CDR2 as SVGAGI. Here the CDR3 reads CASSSDFLNTEAFF. The CDR3 DNA reads as TGTGCCAGCAGTTCGGACTTCCTGAACACTGAAGCTTTCTTT.

This clone was seen more than once but under ten times. The chain combines TRBV18 with TRBJ2-5; TRBD2 is a possible D gene (6 bases). Germline V CDR1 and CDR2: KGHSH, LQKENI. The V and J ends lost 3 bases and 2 bases respectively, with 13 bases between them. The CDR3 totals 15 residues. CDR3: CASSPEGTFQETQYF. The DNA for the CDR3 is TGTGCCAGCTCACCCGAGGGGACTTTTCAAGAGACCCAGTACTTC. The whole variable domain, remainder taken from reference TRBV18 and TRBJ2-5, is NAGVMQNPRHLVRRRGQEARLRCSPMKGHSHVYWYRQLPEEGLKFMVYLQKENIIDESGMPKERFSAEFPKEGPSILRIQQVVRGDSAAYFCASSPEGTFQETQYFGPGTRLLVL.

The chain couples TRBV4-2 to TRBJ1-6; TRBD1 agrees at 10 bases. The V segment lost 1 base and the J segment 7 bases; nucleotides outside the gene matches: 7. CDR1 LGHNA and CDR2 YNFKEQ come from the germline V gene. The CDR3 runs to 17 residues. CDR3: CASSQVDTGQGNSPLHF. The CDR3 bases are TGTGCCAGCAGCCAAGTAGATACGGGACAGGGGAATTCACCCCTCCACTTT.